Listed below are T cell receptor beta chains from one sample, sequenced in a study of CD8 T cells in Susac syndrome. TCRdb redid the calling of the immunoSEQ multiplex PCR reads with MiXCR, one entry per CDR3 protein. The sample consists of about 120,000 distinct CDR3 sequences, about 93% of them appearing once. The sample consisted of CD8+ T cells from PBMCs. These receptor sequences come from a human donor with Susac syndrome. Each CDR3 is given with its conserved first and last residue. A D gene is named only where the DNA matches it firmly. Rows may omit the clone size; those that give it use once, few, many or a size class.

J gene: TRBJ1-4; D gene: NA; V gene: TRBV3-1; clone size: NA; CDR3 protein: CASSQGTEINEKLFF; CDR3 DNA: TGTGCCAGCAGCCAAGGGACAGAAATTAATGAAAAACTGTTTTTT
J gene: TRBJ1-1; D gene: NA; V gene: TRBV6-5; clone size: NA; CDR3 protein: CASSYGQGLGVFF; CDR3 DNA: TGTGCCAGCAGTTATGGGCAGGGCTTGGGGGTTTTCTTT
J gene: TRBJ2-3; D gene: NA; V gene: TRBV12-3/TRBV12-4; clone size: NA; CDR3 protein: CASSLSLRSGTDTQYF; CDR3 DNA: TGTGCCAGCAGTTTATCCCTCAGGTCTGGCACAGATACGCAGTATTTT
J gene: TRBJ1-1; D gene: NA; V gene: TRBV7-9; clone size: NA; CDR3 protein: CASSHGTEDPNTEAFF; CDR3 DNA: TGTGCCAGCAGCCACGGGACGGAAGATCCTAACACTGAAGCTTTCTTT
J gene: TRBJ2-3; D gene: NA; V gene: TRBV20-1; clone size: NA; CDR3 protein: CSARGDFGTDTQYF; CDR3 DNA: TGCAGTGCTAGAGGGGACTTTGGCACAGATACGCAGTATTTT
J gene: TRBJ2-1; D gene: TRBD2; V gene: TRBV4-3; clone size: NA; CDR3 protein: CASSQELAGGPNEQFF; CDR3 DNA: TGCGCCAGCAGCCAGGAACTAGCGGGAGGGCCGAATGAGCAGTTCTTC
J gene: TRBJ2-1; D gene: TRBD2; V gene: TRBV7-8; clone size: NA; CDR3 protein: CASSLIGLAGRNEQFF; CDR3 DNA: TGTGCCAGCAGCTTAATTGGACTAGCGGGACGTAATGAGCAGTTCTTC
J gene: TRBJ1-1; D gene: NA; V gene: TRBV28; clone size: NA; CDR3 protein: CASSFLRENTEAFF; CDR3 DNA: TGTGCCAGCAGTTTTTTGAGGGAAAACACTGAAGCTTTCTTT
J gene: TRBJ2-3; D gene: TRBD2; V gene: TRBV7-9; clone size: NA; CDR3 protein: CASSQLSGGRADTQYF; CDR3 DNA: TGTGCCAGCAGCCAACTCAGTGGCGGGAGGGCCGATACGCAGTATTTT
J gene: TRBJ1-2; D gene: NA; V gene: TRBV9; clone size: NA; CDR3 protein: CASSGWDRGYTF; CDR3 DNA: TGTGCCAGCAGCGGATGGGACCGTGGCTACACCTTC
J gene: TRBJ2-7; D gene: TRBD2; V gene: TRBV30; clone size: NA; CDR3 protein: CAWSGASGGIDEQYF; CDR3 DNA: TGTGCCTGGAGTGGGGCTAGCGGGGGTATCGACGAGCAGTACTTC
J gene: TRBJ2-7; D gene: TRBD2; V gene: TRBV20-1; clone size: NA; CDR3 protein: CSARDPLAGGYEQYF; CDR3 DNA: TGCAGTGCTAGAGATCCACTAGCGGGTGGCTACGAGCAGTACTTC
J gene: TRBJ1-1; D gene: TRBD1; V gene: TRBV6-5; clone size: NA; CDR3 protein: CASSYPRQGGNTEAFF; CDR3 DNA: TGTGCCAGCAGTTACCCTAGACAGGGTGGGAACACTGAAGCTTTCTTT
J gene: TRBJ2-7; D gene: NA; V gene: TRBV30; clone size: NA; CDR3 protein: CAWNPSGTFPYEQYF; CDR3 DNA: TGTGCCTGGAACCCCTCCGGGACATTCCCTTACGAGCAGTACTTC
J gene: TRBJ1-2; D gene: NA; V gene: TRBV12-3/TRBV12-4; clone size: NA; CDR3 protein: CASSPNTGLLNGYTF; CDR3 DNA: TGTGCCAGCAGCCCTAATACCGGGCTCCTAAATGGCTACACCTTC
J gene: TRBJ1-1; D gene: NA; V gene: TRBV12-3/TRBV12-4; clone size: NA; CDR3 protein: CASGSAPEAFF; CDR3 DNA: TGTGCCAGCGGTTCCGCCCCTGAAGCTTTCTTT
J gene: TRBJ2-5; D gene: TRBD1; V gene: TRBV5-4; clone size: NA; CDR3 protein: CASSFRDRGPQETQYF; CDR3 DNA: TGTGCCAGCAGCTTCAGGGACAGGGGTCCCCAAGAGACCCAGTACTTC
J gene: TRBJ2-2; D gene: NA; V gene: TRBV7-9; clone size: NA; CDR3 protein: CASSLGPRELFF; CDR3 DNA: TGTGCCAGCAGCTTAGGTCCCCGGGAGCTGTTTTTT
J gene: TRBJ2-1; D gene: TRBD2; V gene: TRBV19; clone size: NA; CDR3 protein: CASSIGLAGATNEQFF; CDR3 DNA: TGTGCCAGTAGTATAGGGCTAGCGGGAGCTACCAATGAGCAGTTCTTC
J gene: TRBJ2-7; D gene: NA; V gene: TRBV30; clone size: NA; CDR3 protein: CAWNADVFGEQYF; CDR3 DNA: TGTGCCTGGAATGCCGACGTTTTCGGGGAGCAGTACTTC
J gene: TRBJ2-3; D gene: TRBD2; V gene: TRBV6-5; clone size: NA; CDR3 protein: CASKLGAGEVDTQYF; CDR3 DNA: TGTGCCAGCAAGTTAGGAGCGGGAGAAGTAGATACGCAGTATTTT
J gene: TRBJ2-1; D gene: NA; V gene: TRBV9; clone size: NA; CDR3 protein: CASSVSGFGEQFF; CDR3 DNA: TGTGCCAGCAGCGTATCAGGGTTCGGGGAGCAGTTCTTC
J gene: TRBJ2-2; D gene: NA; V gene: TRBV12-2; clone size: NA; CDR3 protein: CASRLGPGANTGELFF; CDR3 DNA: TGTGCAAGTCGCTTAGGCCCCGGCGCGAACACCGGGGAGCTGTTTTTT
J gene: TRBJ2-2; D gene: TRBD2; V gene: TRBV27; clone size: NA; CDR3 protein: CASSLSSLAGVTGELFF; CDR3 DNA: TGTGCCAGCAGTTTATCATCTCTAGCGGGAGTCACCGGGGAGCTGTTTTTT
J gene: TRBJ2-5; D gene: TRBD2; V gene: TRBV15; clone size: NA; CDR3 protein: CATSKRGGQETQYF; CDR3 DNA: TGTGCCACCAGCAAGCGGGGGGGCCAAGAGACCCAGTACTTC
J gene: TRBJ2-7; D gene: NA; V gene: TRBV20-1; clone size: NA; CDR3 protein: CSARGGADYEQYF; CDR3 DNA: TGCAGTGCCCGAGGAGGGGCCGATTACGAGCAGTACTTC
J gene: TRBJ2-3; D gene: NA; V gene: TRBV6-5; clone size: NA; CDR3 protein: CASSGDADTQYF; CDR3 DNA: TGTGCCAGCTCAGGGGATGCAGATACGCAGTATTTT
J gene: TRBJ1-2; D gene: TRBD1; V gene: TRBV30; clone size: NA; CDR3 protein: CAWSAGTASYGYTF; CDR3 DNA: TGTGCCTGGAGCGCCGGGACAGCCAGCTACGGCTACACCTTC
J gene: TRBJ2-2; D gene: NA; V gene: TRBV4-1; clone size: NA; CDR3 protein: CASSHPGSGELFF; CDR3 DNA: TGCGCCAGCAGCCACCCAGGGTCCGGGGAGCTGTTTTTT
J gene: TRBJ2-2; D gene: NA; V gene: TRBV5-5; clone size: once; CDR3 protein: CASSFGGGTQLFF; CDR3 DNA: TGTGCCAGCAGCTTCGGGGGCGGGACGCAGCTGTTTTTT
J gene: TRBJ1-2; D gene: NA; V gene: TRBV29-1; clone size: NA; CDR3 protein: CSVGQSDYGYTF; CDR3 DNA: TGCAGCGTTGGGCAGAGCGACTATGGCTACACCTTC
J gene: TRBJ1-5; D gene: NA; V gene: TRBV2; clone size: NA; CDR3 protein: CASSDRGSNQPQHF; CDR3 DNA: TGTGCCAGCAGTGACAGGGGTAGCAATCAGCCCCAGCATTTT
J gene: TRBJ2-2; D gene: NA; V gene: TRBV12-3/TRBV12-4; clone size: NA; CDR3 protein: CASSSFVEAATGELFF; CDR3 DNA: TGTGCCAGCAGTTCTTTTGTAGAGGCGGCCACCGGGGAGCTGTTTTTT
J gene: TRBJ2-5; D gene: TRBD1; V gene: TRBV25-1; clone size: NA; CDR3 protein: CASSWGTGQETQYF; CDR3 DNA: TGTGCCAGCAGTTGGGGGACAGGCCAAGAGACCCAGTACTTC
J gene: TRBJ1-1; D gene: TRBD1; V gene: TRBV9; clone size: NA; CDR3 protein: CASSYGTGWGTEAFF; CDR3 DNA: TGTGCCAGCAGCTATGGGACAGGGTGGGGCACTGAAGCTTTCTTT
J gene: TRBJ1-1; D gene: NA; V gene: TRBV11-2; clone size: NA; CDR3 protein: CASSLLTEAFF; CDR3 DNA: TGTGCCAGCAGCTTGCTCACTGAAGCTTTCTTT
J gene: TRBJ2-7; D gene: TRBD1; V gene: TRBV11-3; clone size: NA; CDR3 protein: CASSAPGQGNEQYF; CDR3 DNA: TGTGCCAGCAGCGCGCCGGGACAGGGCAACGAGCAGTACTTC
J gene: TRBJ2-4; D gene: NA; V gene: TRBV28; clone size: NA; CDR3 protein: CASSLFLHLAKNIQYF; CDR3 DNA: TGTGCCAGCAGTTTATTTCTTCACCTAGCCAAAAACATTCAGTACTTC
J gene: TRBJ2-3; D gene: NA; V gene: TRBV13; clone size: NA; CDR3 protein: CASSNDSTDTQYF; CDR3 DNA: TGTGCCAGCAGCAACGACAGCACAGATACGCAGTATTTT
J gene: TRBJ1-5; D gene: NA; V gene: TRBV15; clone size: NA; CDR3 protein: CATSREVTDSNQPQHF; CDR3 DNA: TGTGCCACCAGCAGAGAGGTCACAGATAGCAATCAGCCCCAGCATTTT
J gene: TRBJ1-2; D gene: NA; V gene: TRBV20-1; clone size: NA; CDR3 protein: CSARSTRVNYGYTF; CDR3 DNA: TGCAGTGCTCGATCGACCAGGGTTAACTATGGCTACACCTTC
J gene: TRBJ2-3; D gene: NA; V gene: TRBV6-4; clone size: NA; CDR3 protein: CASSEGGSGTDTQYF; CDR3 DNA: TGTGCCAGCAGTGAGGGGGGATCGGGCACAGATACGCAGTATTTT
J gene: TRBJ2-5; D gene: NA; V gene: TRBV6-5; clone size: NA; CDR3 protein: CASSYFVGETQYF; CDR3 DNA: TGTGCCAGCAGTTACTTTGTCGGGGAGACCCAGTACTTC
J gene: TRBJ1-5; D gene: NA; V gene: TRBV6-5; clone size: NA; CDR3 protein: CASSYRSGPTQPQHF; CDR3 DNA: TGTGCCAGCAGTTACCGGTCGGGGCCTACCCAGCCCCAGCATTTT
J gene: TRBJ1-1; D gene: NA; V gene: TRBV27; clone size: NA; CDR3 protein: CASSLLDSQNTEAFF; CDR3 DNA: TGTGCCAGCAGTTTATTGGACTCCCAGAACACTGAAGCTTTCTTT
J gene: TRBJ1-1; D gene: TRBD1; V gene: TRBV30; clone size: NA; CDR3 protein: CAWSITGDTEAFF; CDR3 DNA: TGTGCCTGGAGTATAACAGGGGACACTGAAGCTTTCTTT
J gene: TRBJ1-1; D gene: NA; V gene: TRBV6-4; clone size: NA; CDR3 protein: CASSDRGEDTEAFF; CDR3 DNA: TGTGCCAGCAGTGACCGGGGTGAGGACACTGAAGCCTTCTTT
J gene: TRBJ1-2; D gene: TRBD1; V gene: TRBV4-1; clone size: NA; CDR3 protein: CASSHDRVVDGYTF; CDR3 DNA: TGCGCCAGCAGCCACGACAGGGTCGTCGATGGCTACACCTTC
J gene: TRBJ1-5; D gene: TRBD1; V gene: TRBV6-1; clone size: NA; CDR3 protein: CASSPGQENQPQHF; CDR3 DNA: TGTGCCAGCAGCCCGGGACAGGAGAATCAGCCCCAGCATTTT
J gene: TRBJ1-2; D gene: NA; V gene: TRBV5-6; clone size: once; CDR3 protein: CASSLLRGNYGYTF; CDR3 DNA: TGTGCCAGCAGCTTGTTAAGGGGGAACTATGGCTACACCTTC
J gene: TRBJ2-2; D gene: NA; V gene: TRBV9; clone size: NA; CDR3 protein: CASSAKTGSNTGELFF; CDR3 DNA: TGTGCCAGCAGCGCAAAAACAGGGTCGAACACCGGGGAGCTGTTTTTT
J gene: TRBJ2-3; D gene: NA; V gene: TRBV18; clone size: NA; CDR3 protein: CASSPEGTDTQYF; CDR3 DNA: TGTGCCAGCTCGCCCGAGGGCACAGATACGCAGTATTTT
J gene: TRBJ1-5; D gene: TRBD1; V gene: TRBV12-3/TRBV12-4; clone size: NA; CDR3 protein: CASSFGTGYSQPQHF; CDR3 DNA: TGTGCCAGCAGTTTCGGGACAGGGTACAGTCAGCCCCAGCATTTT